The 30 T cell receptor beta chains given below trace back to one sample, sequenced in a study of metastatic and nonmetastatic thyroid tumors. TCRdb re-analyzed the PCR reads through MiXCR. This table has around 30,000 clones, about 4% appearing once. Until they underwent thyroid surgery, no patient had received any treatment. Sequencing was done on a sample of blood. The receptor source for this set is a female donor with papillary thyroid cancer or a benign thyroid nodule (not recorded which). Some clones in this sample may be carry-over from other donors' samples.

This clone was counted ten times or more. CDR3 sequence: CASSPDSNGYTF. In DNA, the CDR3 is TGTGCCAGCTCACCAGACAGTAACGGCTACACCTTC. The V and J genes are TRBV18 and TRBJ1-2; weak D call: TRBD1 (5 bases). CDR1 is KGHSH, CDR2 LQKENI, per germline. V lost 2 bases and J lost 8, with 9 bases in between. The CDR3 consists of 12 residues.

This clone was seen repeatedly, ten times or more. This chain uses TRBV7-9 with TRBJ2-7; TRBD1 is a possible D gene (5 bases). The CDR3 loop spans 14 amino acids. Trimming stripped 1 base from V and 6 bases from J, with 13 bases between. Germline values: CDR1 SEHNR, CDR2 FQNEAQ (reference sequence). DNA of the CDR3: TGTGCCAGCAGCTTAGGGGGTATTGGGGCCGAGCAGTACTTC. It translates to CASSLGGIGAEQYF.

This clone was found a few times. The chain uses TRBV20-1 and TRBJ1-6; TRBD1 agrees at 8 bases. The germline V gene encodes CDR1 DFQATT and CDR2 SNEGSKA (reference sequence). V shed 7 bases, J shed 9 bases, and the junction held 8 bases outside the gene matches. The CDR3 is made up of 13 amino acids. This CDR3 reads CSVSTGEGSPLHF. CDR3 bases: TGCAGTGTCTCGACAGGGGAGGGTTCACCCCTCCACTTT.

A single count supports this clone. The chain has TRBV30 and TRBJ2-2, with 9 bases aligning to TRBD2. The CDR3 spans 19 residues. V lost 6 bases and J lost 7; bases outside the gene matches: 24. The germline V gene encodes CDR1 GTSNPN and CDR2 SVGIG (reference sequence). The CDR3 bases are TGTGCCTGCCCCCCTAGCGGGGAGAGGCTTGGGGTGAGGGACGGGGAGCTGTTTTTT. Amino acids: CACPPSGERLGVRDGELFF.

This clone was seen ten or more times. CDR3 in DNA: TGTGCCAGCAGAGGACTAGCGGGAGACCGAGAGACCCAGTACTTC. Protein sequence: CASRGLAGDRETQYF. The genes are TRBV28 and TRBJ2-5; 13 bases match TRBD2. Germline V gene sequence: CDR1 MDHEN, CDR2 SYDVKM. CDR3 length equals 15 residues. V dropped 6 bases and J dropped 4; count of bases not matched to a gene: 5.

Note on this clone: A junction boundary mismatches the germline segment, possibly from a read error. V usage is TRBV7-3 and J usage is TRBJ1-6; 8 bases fit TRBD1. In germline, CDR1 is SGHTA, CDR2 FQGTGA. This CDR3 has 14 amino acids. For the CDR3, the DNA is TGTGCCATCAGCCTCGGACAGGGTTATTCACCCCTCCACTTT. It is translated as CAISLGQGYSPLHF.

This sequence joins TRBV6-1 and TRBJ1-2, with TRBD1 matching 8 bases. CDR3 size: 15 residues. Looked up from germline, CDR1 is MNHNS and CDR2 is SASEGT. The V segment lost 4 bases and the J segment 8 bases; nucleotides outside the gene matches: 12. CDR3 amino acids: CASSVRQGSDTGYTF. The CDR3 DNA reads TGTGCCAGCAGTGTTCGACAGGGGTCTGACACAGGCTACACCTTC.

This clone appeared a few times. Germline and junction disagree at one end, which may indicate a read error. In the same sample, other DNA sequences code for this CDR3. The rearrangement joins TRBV20-1 to TRBJ2-7, with D perhaps TRBD2 (6 bases). This CDR3 has 13 residues. Looked up from germline, CDR1 is DFQATT and CDR2 is SNEGSKA (reference sequence). CDR3 in amino acids: CGASSGFSYEQYF. In nucleotides, the CDR3 is TGCGGTGCGAGTAGCGGTTTCTCCTACGAGCAGTACTTC.

This clone is labeled medium-sized. The chain links TRBV6-1 to TRBJ1-2; 10 nucleotides line up with TRBD1. J gave up 3 bases and V 5 bases, and 12 bases lay outside the gene matches. Germline assignment: CDR1 MNHNS and CDR2 SASEGT. This CDR3 contains 17 residues. CDR3 DNA: TGTGCCAGCAGTTACACCGCTCCAGGACAGGGGGACTATGGCTACACCTTC. It specifies CASSYTAPGQGDYGYTF.

The chain has TRBV28 and TRBJ2-7, with a weak D call TRBD2 (5 bases). Deletions cut 4 bases from V and 6 bases from J, with 7 bases between. The CDR3 is 11 amino acids. Germline V gene sequence: CDR1 MDHEN, CDR2 SYDVKM. CDR3 amino acids: CASSSRAEQYF. The DNA for the CDR3 is TGTGCCAGCAGTTCGAGGGCCGAGCAGTACTTC.

The rearrangement joins TRBV6-2 or TRBV6-3 to TRBJ2-1; the D is unclear. Trimming pared 7 bases from V and 0 bases from J, leaving 13 bases between. Per germline, CDR1 MNHEY and CDR2 SVGEGT. This CDR3 is 15 amino acids long. CDR3 bases: TGTGCCAGCACCGCTGAATCGAGCTCCTACAATGAGCAGTTCTTC. This gives the protein CASTAESSSYNEQFF.

Written as DNA, the CDR3 is TGTGCCAGTAGTCCTAGCGGGAGTTTCACCGGGGAGCTGTTTTTT. Translation: CASSPSGSFTGELFF. The rearrangement uses TRBV19 and TRBJ2-2, with 10 bases lining up with TRBD2. Germline V gene lookup returns CDR1 LNHDA and CDR2 SQIVND (reference sequence). CDR3 length: 15 amino acids. J was trimmed by 4 bases and V by 5 bases; bases with no gene match: 4.

This clone was seen a handful of times. It may be a read error: a sequence one base away is much more abundant. This sequence joins TRBV29-1 and TRBJ2-2; the match to TRBD1 covers 9 bases. The germline CDR1 and CDR2 sequences are SQVTM and ANQGSEA. The CDR3 is made up of 15 amino acids. The CDR3 DNA reads TGCAGCGTTGTCACAGGGGGCCGGGACACCGGGCAGCTGTTTTTT. Amino acids: CSVVTGGRDTGQLFF.

This clone was picked up many times. The V gene is TRBV30, the J gene TRBJ2-1, with 10 bases fitting TRBD2. V trimming: 1 base; J trimming: 9 bases; junction bases outside the gene matches: 9. CDR1 GTSNPN and CDR2 SVGIG come from the germline V gene (reference sequence). This CDR3 is 15 amino acids long. CDR3 residues: CAWSGLAGERGEQFF. As DNA, the CDR3 is TGTGCCTGGAGTGGGCTAGCGGGAGAGCGAGGTGAGCAGTTCTTC.

The chain combines TRBV15 with TRBJ1-1; D gene uncertain. Germline-derived CDR1 and CDR2 are LNHNV and YYDKDF (reference sequence). V gave up 0 bases and J gave up 9 bases, with 8 bases separating them. This CDR3 region has 12 residues. CDR3 sequence: CATSRDQTKAFF. CDR3 in DNA: TGTGCCACCAGCAGAGATCAGACCAAAGCTTTCTTT.

There are a few counts of this clone. This chain joins TRBV5-1 and TRBJ2-1, with TRBD2 identical over 10 bases. Per the germline V gene, CDR1 is SGHRS and CDR2 is YFSETQ. The CDR3 consists of 16 residues. V gave up 0 bases and J gave up 8 bases; unmatched junction bases: 8. The CDR3 region has the DNA TGCGCCAGCAGCTTGGGGGGGACTAGCGAGAGACATGAGCAGTTCTTC. It is translated as CASSLGGTSERHEQFF.

This sequence joins TRBV15 and TRBJ2-1; 7 nucleotides match TRBD1. V was clipped by 2 bases and J by 1 base; unmatched bases: 8. Germline CDR1 is LNHNV and CDR2 is YYDKDF (reference sequence). The CDR3 is 17 amino acids. The DNA of the CDR3 is TGTGCCACCAGCAGATATCCCCCGGGACAGTCCTACAATGAGCAGTTCTTC. This gives the protein CATSRYPPGQSYNEQFF.

This clone was recorded many times. A read error may explain this, as a much larger clone is one base away. The chain joins TRBV15 to TRBJ1-2; D possibly corresponds to TRBD1 (6 bases). V was pared by 5 bases and J by 1 base, with 20 bases between. CDR1 and CDR2 from the germline V gene are LNHNV and YYDKDF (reference sequence). The CDR3 contains 17 residues. CDR3 residues: CATSQDLFEGGNYGYTF. In nucleotides, the CDR3 is TGTGCCACCAGCCAGGACCTTTTCGAGGGGGGTAACTATGGCTACACCTTC.

V usage is TRBV20-1 and J usage is TRBJ1-6, with a tentative D call TRBD1 (5 bases). Germline CDR1 DFQATT, CDR2 SNEGSKA (reference sequence). The CDR3 totals 16 residues. Trimming took 3 bases from V and 5 from J, leaving 17 bases between them. CDR3 nucleotides: TGCAGTGCTAGTCAACTAGGGGACGGGGATAATTCACCCCTCCACTTT. This sequence encodes CSASQLGDGDNSPLHF.

The V call is TRBV12-3 or TRBV12-4, the J call TRBJ2-7; possibly TRBD1 or TRBD2 for D (5 bases each). The CDR3 contains 14 residues. V dropped 6 bases and J dropped 5 bases, with 17 bases sitting between them. The CDR3 here is CASSPIRGADEQYF. The CDR3 region has the DNA TGTGCCAGCAGCCCTATTAGGGGAGCCGACGAGCAGTACTTC.

This clone was counted ten times or more. V and J are TRBV20-1 and TRBJ2-7; 11 bases agree with TRBD2. The CDR3 totals 16 residues. V lost 3 bases, J lost 2 bases, and 9 bases stayed unmatched. Germline CDR1 is DFQATT and CDR2 is SNEGSKA (reference sequence). The CDR3 nucleotides read TGCAGTGCTAGCGGCCGTAGCGGGAGGGCTGCCTACGAGCAGTACTTC. This translates into CSASGRSGRAAYEQYF.

This clone was counted many times. The chain has TRBV19 and TRBJ2-1, with a possible D match to TRBD1 (6 bases). Germline lookup yields CDR1 LNHDA and CDR2 SQIVND (reference sequence). The CDR3 is made up of 13 amino acids. V was trimmed by 5 bases and J by 12 bases, leaving 17 bases between them. The CDR3 region is CASSEGRGSRQFF. CDR3 DNA sequence: TGTGCCAGTAGTGAGGGTAGGGGGTCTAGGCAGTTCTTC. The full variable domain, in which reference TRBV19 and TRBJ2-1 provide the parts outside the CDR3, is DGGITQSPKYLFRKEGQNVTLSCEQNLNHDAMYWYRQDPGQGLRLIYYSQIVNDFQKGDIAEGYSVSREKKESFPLTVTSAQKNPTAFYLCASSEGRGSRQFFGPGTRLTVL.

This clone was counted ten times or more. The rearrangement links TRBV7-2 to TRBJ1-3; unclear D gene. The CDR3 has 15 residues. The germline V and J ends were trimmed by 3 bases and 0 bases, with 9 bases remaining between them. Germline V gene sequence: CDR1 SGHTA, CDR2 FQGNSA. The CDR3 DNA is TGTGCCAGCAGCTTTGACATCCTCTCTGGAAACACCATATATTTT. The encoded protein is CASSFDILSGNTIYF.

This clone was counted ten times or more. The chain has TRBV24-1 and TRBJ2-6; no definite D call. V lost 8 bases and J 2 bases, leaving 21 bases between the germline ends. There are 18 residues in the CDR3. Germline CDR1 reads KGHDR; CDR2 reads SFDVKD. The CDR3 spells CATISMPPRIPGANVLTF. The CDR3 nucleotides are TGTGCCACCATCTCCATGCCTCCAAGGATTCCTGGGGCCAACGTCCTGACTTTC.

This clone showed up many times. The chain couples TRBV28 to TRBJ2-7; D may be TRBD1 (6 bases). This CDR3 has 13 amino acids. V was cut by 3 bases and J by 0 bases, with 6 bases left in between. CDR1 and CDR2 (germline): MDHEN, SYDVKM. CDR3 in DNA: TGTGCCAGCAGTTTGGACAGCTCCTACGAGCAGTACTTC. This encodes CASSLDSSYEQYF.

This clone has at least ten counts. J is TRBJ2-3 and V is TRBV28, with D possibly being TRBD2 (5 bases). The germline V and J ends were trimmed by 5 bases and 1 base, with 16 bases remaining between them. CDR3 length: 16 residues. Germline values: CDR1 MDHEN, CDR2 SYDVKM. This CDR3 is CASSPFSSGGTDTQYF. CDR3 in DNA: TGTGCCAGCAGTCCCTTCTCAAGCGGCGGCACAGATACGCAGTATTTT.

This clone came up many times. This rearrangement joins TRBV7-7 to TRBJ1-1, with a possible D match to TRBD1 (6 bases). Germline assignment: CDR1 SSHAT and CDR2 FNYEAQ (reference sequence). Trimming removed 5 bases from V and 5 bases from J, with 18 bases in between. This CDR3 contains 15 residues. CDR3 DNA: TGTGCCAGCAGCCCCCTATCGGGGGCAAGGACTGAAGCTTTCTTT. Translating it yields CASSPLSGARTEAFF.

In its sample, this clone was seen a few times. V gene TRBV5-6 combines with J gene TRBJ2-5; D call uncertain. The CDR3 consists of 14 residues. V dropped 3 bases and J dropped 4 bases, with 13 bases sitting between them. Germline CDR1 SGHDT, CDR2 YYEEEE. This CDR3 reads CASSSPRGSETQYF. DNA of the CDR3: TGTGCCAGCAGCTCCCCTCGAGGATCAGAGACCCAGTACTTC.

This clone was seen ten or more times. V and J are TRBV6-1 and TRBJ1-5; 8 nucleotides match TRBD1. In germline, CDR1 is MNHNS, CDR2 SASEGT. J was trimmed by 6 bases and V by 5 bases; bases with no gene match: 9. The CDR3 is 15 amino acids. The CDR3 loop is CASSSTGGGSQPQHF. In DNA form, the CDR3 reads TGTGCCAGCAGTTCCACAGGGGGAGGGAGTCAGCCCCAGCATTTT.

This clone is termed medium-sized. The V gene is TRBV6-1, the J gene TRBJ2-7; D not certain. The CDR3 covers 15 residues. The germline V gene has CDR1 MNHNS and CDR2 SASEGT. V lost 4 bases and J lost 4, with 17 bases in between. This chain's CDR3 is CASSVTVSPNYEQYF. The CDR3 DNA sequence: TGTGCCAGCAGTGTAACAGTTTCCCCCAATTACGAGCAGTACTTC.